These T cell receptor beta chains were read from a single sample in a study of early stage breast cancer tumors. Assay used: immunoSEQ multiplex PCR; TCRdb lists only in-frame clones, some missing. The table lists approximately 54,000 clones, around 80% of them singletons. Specimen: blood. All receptors derive from a person aged 40 to 49 with breast cancer. The CDR3 runs from the conserved cysteine through the conserved F or W. The D gene is left open where the match is weak. A row's size may be missing; if present it is once, few, many or a size class.

TRBV2,TRBJ2-7,-,-,13,CASYPEGRYEQYF,TGTGCCAGCTATCCTGAAGGGCGCTACGAGCAGTACTTC
TRBV13,TRBJ2-2,-,-,16,CASSKGQPRDTGELFF,TGTGCCAGCAGCAAAGGACAACCGCGGGACACCGGGGAGCTGTTTTTT
TRBV5-1,TRBJ2-5,-,-,13,CATSTTSLETQYF,TGCGCCACCTCGACTACATCCTTGGAGACCCAGTACTTC
TRBV7-2,TRBJ1-2,-,-,13,CASSKRGDLFYTF,TGTGCCAGCAGCAAGCGGGGGGATCTTTTCTACACCTTC
TRBV11-2,TRBJ2-6,-,-,15,CASSTQASGANVLTF,TGTGCCAGCAGCACTCAGGCTTCTGGGGCCAACGTCCTGACTTTC
TRBV19,TRBJ2-1,-,few,11,CASSINYEQFF,TGTGCCAGTAGTATAAATTACGAGCAGTTCTTC
TRBV29-1,TRBJ2-5,TRBD1,-,14,CSARPGQGRETQYF,TGCAGCGCCCGACCGGGACAGGGGCGGGAGACCCAGTACTTC
TRBV5-8,TRBJ1-1,-,-,10,CASSTVEAFF,TGTGCCAGCAGCACCGTTGAAGCTTTCTTT
TRBV29-1,TRBJ2-5,TRBD1,-,16,CSVVFLDRAYQETQYF,TGCAGCGTTGTGTTTTTAGACAGGGCCTACCAAGAGACCCAGTACTTC
TRBV7-9,TRBJ2-2,-,once,16,CASSSTKTGNTGELFF,TGTGCCAGCAGCTCCACCAAGACAGGGAACACCGGGGAGCTGTTTTTT
TRBV6-5,TRBJ1-3,-,-,14,CASTSTGPGNTIYF,TGTGCCAGCACTTCTACAGGACCTGGAAACACCATATATTTT
TRBV6-1,TRBJ2-7,-,-,14,CASSEGQSSYEQYF,TGTGCCAGCAGTGAAGGACAGAGCTCCTACGAGCAGTACTTC
TRBV11-3,TRBJ2-2,-,once,16,CASSFGGSGNTGELFF,TGTGCCAGCAGCTTCGGCGGGTCAGGGAACACCGGGGAGCTGTTTTTT
TRBV6-5,TRBJ2-5,TRBD1,-,16,CASSSRGPGMQETQYF,TGTGCCAGCAGTTCCAGGGGGCCGGGGATGCAAGAGACCCAGTACTTC
TRBV5-1,TRBJ1-1,-,-,14,CASSLDSVNTEAFF,TGCGCCAGCAGCCTAGACAGCGTGAACACTGAAGCTTTCTTT
TRBV6-5,TRBJ1-5,TRBD1,-,13,CASSLTRQGYQHF,TGTGCCAGCAGTCTTACTCGACAGGGGTACCAGCATTTT
TRBV30,TRBJ1-6,TRBD1,-,13,CAWSRDSNSPLHF,TGTGCCTGGAGTCGGGACAGTAATTCACCCCTCCACTTT
TRBV15,TRBJ2-7,-,once,15,CATSRPQGGVHEQYF,TGTGCCACCAGCAGACCTCAGGGGGGGGTCCACGAGCAGTACTTC
TRBV6-1,TRBJ1-5,-,-,14,CASSGQGGFQPQHF,TGTGCCAGCAGTGGCCAGGGAGGATTTCAGCCCCAGCATTTT
TRBV7-2,TRBJ2-1,-,once,14,CASSFGLEYNEQFF,TGTGCCAGCAGCTTTGGCCTAGAATACAATGAGCAGTTCTTC
TRBV7-9,TRBJ2-7,-,-,14,CASSFSGGADEQYF,TGTGCCAGCAGCTTTTCAGGAGGGGCCGACGAGCAGTACTTC
TRBV6-5,TRBJ2-3,TRBD1,-,13,CATRDRGTDTQYF,TGTGCCACCCGGGACAGGGGCACAGATACGCAGTATTTT
TRBV5-1,TRBJ2-1,TRBD1,-,14,CASSFTITGGEQFF,TGCGCCAGCAGCTTTACCATAACAGGGGGAGAGCAGTTCTTC
TRBV7-9,TRBJ2-7,TRBD1,-,14,CASSGQGAVYEQYF,TGTGCCAGCAGTGGACAGGGGGCGGTATACGAGCAGTACTTC
TRBV7-6,TRBJ2-5,-,-,14,CVSSRPGRPETQYF,TGTGTCAGCAGCCGACCCGGGCGCCCAGAGACCCAGTACTTC
TRBV11-2,TRBJ2-5,-,-,15,CASSLVQAGKETQYF,TGTGCCAGCAGCTTAGTTCAGGCGGGAAAAGAGACCCAGTACTTC
TRBV7-9,TRBJ2-3,TRBD2,-,19,CASSLAYLAGGPFTDTQYF,TGTGCCAGCAGCTTAGCGTATCTAGCGGGAGGTCCCTTCACAGATACGCAGTATTTT
TRBV27,TRBJ1-2,-,once,14,CASSLRGPRDGYTF,TGTGCCAGCAGTTTACGGGGACCCAGGGATGGCTACACCTTC
TRBV5-1,TRBJ1-2,-,once,13,CASSLLQGIGYTF,TGCGCCAGCAGCTTGCTGCAGGGGATTGGCTACACCTTC
TRBV11-1,TRBJ1-2,TRBD1,-,13,CASSSGQARGYTF,TGTGCCAGCAGCTCCGGACAGGCGCGGGGCTACACCTTC
TRBV30,TRBJ1-5,-,few,14,CAWSVQGGDQPQHF,TGTGCCTGGAGTGTACAGGGCGGCGATCAGCCCCAGCATTTT
TRBV2,TRBJ2-1,-,-,13,CASKESSYNEQFF,TGTGCCAGCAAGGAGAGCTCCTACAATGAGCAGTTCTTC
TRBV21-1,TRBJ1-1,-,-,17,CASSKAPRNRGNTEAFF,TGTGCCAGCAGCAAAGCCCCCCGAAACAGGGGGAATACTGAAGCTTTCTTT
TRBV5-6,TRBJ2-5,-,-,13,CASRRDRQETQYF,TGTGCCAGCAGACGGGACCGACAAGAGACCCAGTACTTC
TRBV7-9,TRBJ2-4,TRBD1,-,14,CASSPPGQGGTQYF,TGTGCCAGCAGCCCACCGGGACAGGGTGGAACTCAGTACTTC
TRBV4-2,TRBJ2-2,-,-,17,CASSETSSGRNTGELFF,TGTGCCAGCAGCGAGACAAGTTCCGGGCGGAACACCGGGGAGCTGTTTTTT
TRBV7-9,TRBJ2-3,-,-,16,CASSLRTGGATDTQYF,TGTGCCAGCAGCCTCAGGACAGGAGGGGCCACAGATACGCAGTATTTT
TRBV7-8,TRBJ2-7,-,-,14,CASSPRGVQGEQYF,TGTGCCAGCAGCCCCCGGGGAGTTCAGGGGGAGCAGTACTTC
TRBV7-9,TRBJ2-3,-,-,11,CASSFDFTQYF,TGTGCCAGCAGCTTCGACTTTACGCAGTATTTT
TRBV7-2,TRBJ2-1,-,once,13,CASSSSLYNEQFF,TGTGCCAGCAGCTCCAGTCTTTACAATGAGCAGTTCTTC
TRBV9,TRBJ2-5,-,-,15,CASSVAPDYRETQYF,TGTGCCAGCAGCGTAGCCCCGGACTATAGGGAGACCCAGTACTTC
TRBV30,TRBJ2-5,TRBD2,few,15,CAWSSTSGSRETQYF,TGTGCCTGGAGTTCTACTAGCGGGAGTCGGGAGACCCAGTACTTC
TRBV19,TRBJ1-3,-,-,14,CASSMYRTGNTIYF,TGTGCCAGTAGTATGTATAGGACAGGAAACACCATATATTTT
TRBV6-6,TRBJ2-7,TRBD2,-,16,CASSLSGGSVSYEQYF,TGTGCCAGCAGTCTTTCTGGCGGGAGCGTCTCCTACGAGCAGTACTTC
TRBV6-6,TRBJ1-5,-,-,14,CATVQGNGNQPQHF,TGTGCCACCGTCCAGGGGAATGGCAATCAGCCCCAGCATTTT
TRBV7-8,TRBJ1-4,-,-,15,CASSPDRLSDEKLFF,TGTGCCAGCAGCCCGGACAGACTCTCCGATGAAAAACTGTTTTTT
TRBV2,TRBJ2-5,-,-,14,CASSSGGAGETQYF,TGTGCCAGCAGTTCTGGGGGAGCCGGAGAGACCCAGTACTTC
TRBV4-1,TRBJ1-5,-,once,15,CASSQGIYSNQPQHF,TGCGCCAGCAGCCAGGGGATATATAGCAATCAGCCCCAGCATTTT
TRBV27,TRBJ2-7,-,-,13,CASSPRDRYEQYF,TGTGCCAGCAGTCCCCGGGACCGCTACGAGCAGTACTTC
TRBV5-1,TRBJ1-2,-,-,15,CASRYKEGENYGYTF,TGCGCCAGCAGATATAAAGAGGGGGAGAACTATGGCTACACCTTC